This T cell receptor beta chain was profiled in a study of cytomegalovirus exposure and HLA in healthy donors. The study, taken as a whole, reports: Reportedly, TCR beta sequences accurately predicted HLA-A and HLA-B alleles in most subjects.

60 Vbeta and 13 Jbeta primers were used in PCR. Data came from immunoSEQ multiplex PCR; TCRdb stores just in-frame clones and leaves some out. The sample records roughly 100,000 clones, 60% to 80% being singletons. The ends were cut back, 8 bases at V and 4 bases at J, with 16 bases in the middle. Germline V gives CDR1 SGHTA, CDR2 FQGNSA. The CDR3 is 14 amino acids. This clone was seen a single time. As yet, its antigen is unknown. What was sequenced was PBMCs. The clonotype originates from a man aged 25 to 40 in good health and CMV-seronegative. The chain recombines TRBV7-2 with TRBJ2-3, with D possibly matching TRBD2 (7 bases). CDR3 sequence: CASVWGGGADTQYF. The CDR3 bases are TGTGCCAGCGTCTGGGGAGGGGGAGCAGATACGCAGTATTTT.